The 25 T cell receptor beta chains listed next were all sequenced from one sample in a study of early T cells in non-severe SARS-CoV-2 infection. TCRdb independently ran MiXCR on the 5' RACE reads; one entry per CDR3 protein. The profile shows tens of thousands of distinct CDR3 sequences, 4.5% to 7.5% of them singletons. The material sequenced was whole blood. These receptors originate from an adult who was a healthcare worker with PCR-confirmed SARS-CoV-2 infection or an uninfected control (not recorded which).

In its sample, this clonotype was seen a few times. The V call is TRBV10-2, the J call TRBJ1-5; TRBD1 might be the D (5 bases). Trimming took off 5 bases at V and 3 bases at J, with 14 bases between the two ends. Germline assignment: CDR1 WSHSY and CDR2 SAAADI. There are 15 residues in the CDR3. This CDR3 reads CASSTGGISNQPQHF. CDR3 DNA: TGCGCCAGCAGTACCGGGGGGATCTCCAATCAGCCCCAGCATTTT.

This clonotype was counted many times. The gene calls are TRBV5-1 and TRBJ1-5, with a tentative D call TRBD1 (6 bases). The CDR3 covers 14 residues. Germline V lookup: CDR1 SGHRS, CDR2 YFSETQ. The V gene lost 3 bases and the J gene lost 10 bases, with 17 bases spanning the gap. The CDR3 reads CASSSDGGRSPQHF. CDR3 bases: TGCGCCAGCAGCTCGGACGGGGGCCGAAGTCCCCAGCATTTT.

This clonotype was picked up a small number of times. The CDR3 DNA follows: TGTGCCAGCAGCTTAGTCGGGACCAGCTACGAGCAGTACTTC. It codes for CASSLVGTSYEQYF. The J gene is TRBJ2-7, the V gene TRBV13; D tentatively fits TRBD1 or TRBD2 (5 bases each). This CDR3 contains 14 residues. Germline CDR1 and CDR2: PRHDT and FYEKMQ (reference sequence). V was shortened by 1 base and J by 3 bases, with 10 bases between the two germline ends.

In this sample, this clonotype turned up many times. The rearrangement links TRBV3-1 to TRBJ2-1; D might be TRBD2 (5 bases). Deletions cut 1 base from V and 7 bases from J, with 14 bases between. The CDR3 loop spans 15 amino acids. Germline CDR1 is LGHDT and CDR2 is YNNKEL (reference sequence). Written as DNA, the CDR3 is TGTGCCAGCAGCCAAGCTAGGACCGGGGAGAATGAGCAGTTCTTC. Translation: CASSQARTGENEQFF.

The sample holds many counts of this clonotype. The J gene is TRBJ2-1, the V gene TRBV29-1; TRBD1 is a possible D gene (8 bases). CDR3 length: 13 amino acids. Trimming shortened V by 6 bases and J by 12 bases, and 21 bases separated the two germline ends. CDR1 and CDR2 (germline): SQVTM, ANQGSEA. The CDR3 reads CSVREAGGWGQFF. For the CDR3, the DNA is TGCAGCGTACGGGAGGCAGGGGGCTGGGGGCAGTTCTTC.

On this clonotype itself: This may arise from a read error, as a much more abundant clone is one base away. This chain links TRBV5-5 with TRBJ2-3, with 8 bases lining up with TRBD1. The V gene end was trimmed by 8 bases and the J gene end by 2 bases; junction bases not matched to a gene: 7. Germline V gene sequence: CDR1 SGHKS, CDR2 YYEKEE (reference sequence). The CDR3 has 14 amino acids. The CDR3 is CASQGATPTDTQYF. CDR3 DNA: TGTGCCAGTCAGGGGGCTACACCCACAGATACGCAGTATTTT.

This clonotype was detected many times. The chain links TRBV6-1 to TRBJ1-1; D unresolved. Germline lookup yields CDR1 MNHNS and CDR2 SASEGT. The CDR3 consists of 12 residues. Between the trimmed V and J ends, which lost 6 bases and 1 base, there was a span of 6 bases. CDR3 loop: CASSLKNTEAFF. Written as DNA, the CDR3 is TGTGCCAGCAGCTTGAAGAACACTGAAGCTTTCTTT.

This clonotype was observed a handful of times. The chain recombines TRBV20-1 with TRBJ2-1; the D is unclear. V lost 6 bases and J lost 5, with 5 bases in between. CDR1 is DFQATT and CDR2 is SNEGSKA in the germline V gene (reference sequence). This CDR3 spans 10 amino acids. The CDR3 protein is CSAGDNEQFF. CDR3 DNA: TGCAGTGCAGGAGACAATGAGCAGTTCTTC.

In its sample, this clonotype was seen many times. The V and J genes are TRBV12-5 and TRBJ2-2; perhaps TRBD2 as D (6 bases). The CDR3 extends over 14 amino acids. From germline, CDR1 is LGHNT and CDR2 FRNRAP. The V end lost 7 bases, the J end lost 7 bases, and 16 bases lay between the germline ends. The CDR3 nucleotides are TGTGCTAGTGCCTCACAACGGCGGGACGGGGAGCTGTTTTTT. Amino acids: CASASQRRDGELFF.

This clonotype has a count of ten or more. The chain links TRBV10-1 to TRBJ2-7; TRBD1 matches at 10 bases. Germline V lookup: CDR1 WNHNN, CDR2 SYGVQD (reference sequence). This CDR3 spans 12 amino acids. V shed 9 bases and J 3 bases; nucleotides not matched to a gene: 2. CDR3 sequence (DNA): TGCGCCAGTGGACAGGGGGACTACGAGCAGTACTTC. It specifies CASGQGDYEQYF.

In this sample, this clonotype turned up many times. V usage is TRBV24-1 and J usage is TRBJ2-7; possibly TRBD2 for D (5 bases). The CDR3 length is 15 residues. The V gene's germline CDR1 is KGHDR and CDR2 SFDVKD. V was pared by 3 bases and J by 6 bases, with 17 bases between. CDR3 in amino acids: CATSDPRRGLGEQYF. Here the CDR3 DNA reads TGTGCCACCAGTGATCCCAGACGTGGACTCGGCGAGCAGTACTTC.

There are many counts of this clonotype. This rearrangement joins TRBV20-1 to TRBJ2-1, with 14 bases lining up with TRBD2. Germline lookup yields CDR1 DFQATT and CDR2 SNEGSKA (reference sequence). CDR3 length equals 14 residues. J gave up 8 bases and V 6 bases, and 6 bases lay outside the gene matches. CDR3 DNA: TGCAGTGCGCCAGGGACTAGCGGGAGAGATGAGCAGTTCTTC. This sequence encodes CSAPGTSGRDEQFF.

This clonotype was counted at least ten times. An end of the junction does not agree with germline; a read error may underlie this. The rearrangement links TRBV7-7 to TRBJ2-7, with 10 bases identical to TRBD1. Germline V gene lookup returns CDR1 SSHAT and CDR2 FNYEAQ (reference sequence). The CDR3 totals 15 residues. CDR3 sequence: CASSTGTGEMYEQYF. CDR3 in DNA: TGTGCTAGCAGCACTGGGACAGGGGAAATGTACGAGCAGTACTTC. Variable domain in full (rest from reference TRBV7-7 and TRBJ2-7): GAGVSQSPRYKVTKRGQDVTLRCDPISSHATLYWYQQALGQGPEFLTYFNYEAQPDKSGLPSDRFSAERPEGSISTLTIQRTEQRDSAMYRCASSTGTGEMYEQYFGPGTRLTVT.

Many counts were recorded for this clonotype. The rearrangement uses TRBV7-2 and TRBJ2-3; D is undetermined. This CDR3 comprises 14 residues. Germline loops: CDR1 SGHTA, CDR2 FQGNSA. V was clipped by 4 bases and J by 6 bases, with 14 bases between them. The CDR3 region is CASSSPRGDDTQYF. The CDR3 coding sequence is TGTGCCAGCAGCTCCCCAAGAGGAGATGATACGCAGTATTTT.

The sample holds many counts of this clonotype. The J gene is TRBJ1-1, the V gene TRBV12-3 or TRBV12-4; D may be TRBD1 (6 bases). The CDR3 runs to 16 residues. V shed 3 bases and J shed 6 bases, with 20 bases lying between them. CDR3 DNA sequence: TGTGCCAGCAGTTTCCCCCGGCGGGGTAGGGGGGCTGAAGCTTTCTTT. Protein: CASSFPRRGRGAEAFF.

This clonotype was recorded at least ten times. This chain joins TRBV6-6 and TRBJ2-2, with D possibly TRBD2 on 5 matching bases. The CDR3 extends over 17 amino acids. V lost 3 bases and J 3 bases, leaving 17 bases between the germline ends. The germline gives CDR1 MNHNY, CDR2 SVGAGI (reference sequence). This CDR3 is CASSYGVSTIHTGELFF. CDR3 in DNA: TGTGCCAGCAGTTATGGTGTCTCGACTATTCACACCGGGGAGCTGTTTTTT.

There are a few counts of this clonotype. The chain couples TRBV12-3 or TRBV12-4 to TRBJ2-1; 7 bases are a match to TRBD1. This CDR3 comprises 15 residues. Unmatched junction bases numbered 10, after V lost 3 bases and J lost 8 bases. CDR3 region: CASSFPDRVIDEQFF. The CDR3 nucleotides are TGTGCCAGCAGTTTCCCAGACAGGGTTATCGATGAGCAGTTCTTC.

This clonotype is large within its sample. V usage is TRBV14 and J usage is TRBJ1-2; perhaps TRBD1 as D (5 bases). The germline V gene encodes CDR1 SGHDN and CDR2 FVKESK. This CDR3 has 13 residues. The germline V and J ends were trimmed by 4 bases and 5 bases, with 11 bases remaining between them. CDR3 in amino acids: CASSPFGGYGYTF. The DNA of the CDR3 is TGTGCCAGCAGCCCATTTGGGGGGTATGGCTACACCTTC.

Note on this clonotype: It may be a read error: a sequence one base away is much more abundant. This chain links TRBV7-2 with TRBJ1-2; unclear D gene. Per germline, CDR1 SGHTA and CDR2 FQGNSA. V was trimmed by 6 bases and J by 2 bases, leaving 7 bases between them. This CDR3 spans 12 amino acids. In DNA, the CDR3 is TGTGCCAGCAGTGGGCGCAACTATGGCTACACCTTC. Translation: CASSGRNYGYTF.

This clonotype was counted ten times or more. The V and J genes are TRBV20-1 and TRBJ2-6, with TRBD1 matching over 8 bases. The CDR3 contains 16 residues. V shed 2 bases, J shed 2 bases, and the junction held 5 bases outside the gene matches. Germline V gene data show CDR1 as DFQATT and CDR2 as SNEGSKA (reference sequence). CDR3 nucleotides: TGCAGTGCTAGAAAACAGGGGGAAGCTGGGGCCAACGTCCTGACTTTC. Its translation is CSARKQGEAGANVLTF.

This clonotype was detected only a few times. The V gene is TRBV5-1, the J gene TRBJ2-5, with D perhaps matching TRBD1 (6 bases). The CDR3 spans 16 residues. Germline CDR1 SGHRS, CDR2 YFSETQ. V gave up 0 bases and J gave up 3 bases, with 15 bases separating them. CDR3 nucleotides: TGCGCCAGCAGCTTGGCCGGCAGGGGATTCGAAGAGACCCAGTACTTC. Translation gives CASSLAGRGFEETQYF.

In this sample, this clonotype turned up many times. The V gene is TRBV13, the J gene TRBJ2-1; TRBD2 aligns across 8 bases. Germline V gene data show CDR1 as PRHDT and CDR2 as FYEKMQ (reference sequence). V lost 5 bases and J lost 0; bases outside the gene matches: 9. The CDR3 consists of 17 residues. CDR3 DNA sequence: TGTGCCAGCAGCCAGGGTAGCGGGGATTTCTCCTACAATGAGCAGTTCTTC. Its translation: CASSQGSGDFSYNEQFF.

This chain connects TRBV2 to TRBJ2-3; D ambiguous. The CDR3 is 13 amino acids. Germline V lookup: CDR1 SNHLY, CDR2 FYNNEI. V gave up 5 bases and J gave up 0 bases, with 6 bases separating them. The chain's CDR3 is CASSSNSTDTQYF. The DNA of the CDR3 is TGTGCCAGCAGTTCCAACAGCACAGATACGCAGTATTTT.

This clonotype has at least ten counts. The chain uses TRBV20-1 and TRBJ1-1; D perhaps matches TRBD1 (5 bases). Deletions cut 0 bases from V and 6 bases from J, with 11 bases between. Germline CDR1 reads DFQATT; CDR2 reads SNEGSKA (reference sequence). The CDR3 is made up of 13 amino acids. CDR3 nucleotide sequence: TGCAGTGCTAGAGACACAGGTTACCCTGAAGCTTTCTTT. It specifies CSARDTGYPEAFF.

The sample holds many counts of this clonotype. J is TRBJ1-4 and V is TRBV20-1, with 8 positions matching TRBD1. Trimming removed 6 bases from V and 5 bases from J; junction bases left unmatched: 14. This CDR3 contains 16 residues. Per germline, CDR1 DFQATT and CDR2 SNEGSKA (reference sequence). CDR3 region: CSARGQGAGKNEKLFF. CDR3 DNA: TGCAGTGCCCGGGGGCAGGGGGCGGGGAAAAATGAAAAACTGTTTTTT.